What follows are 2 T cell receptor beta chains derived from one specimen sequenced in a study of technical replicates of blood from several donors. Only in-frame clones appear in the TCRdb table, and some are missing; sequencing was by immunoSEQ multiplex PCR. The table includes about 94,000 clones, more than 90% detected once. The sample comprised T cells isolated from PBMCs. These receptors all stem from a human donor in good health.

This clone was picked up a small number of times. J is TRBJ1-5 and V is TRBV19; tentatively, D is TRBD1 (6 bases). The CDR3 covers 15 residues. Germline V gene lookup returns CDR1 LNHDA and CDR2 SQIVND (reference sequence). The ends were cut back, 2 bases at V and 0 bases at J, with 8 bases in the middle. CDR3 loop: CASSITGYSNQPQHF. The DNA of the CDR3 is TGTGCCAGTAGTATAACAGGGTATAGCAATCAGCCCCAGCATTTT. Together with reference TRBV19 and TRBJ1-5, the CDR3 gives the full variable domain: DGGITQSPKYLFRKEGQNVTLSCEQNLNHDAMYWYRQDPGQGLRLIYYSQIVNDFQKGDIAEGYSVSREKKESFPLTVTSAQKNPTAFYLCASSITGYSNQPQHFGDGTRLSIL.

Here the CDR3 reads CASSLEEGLEHGYTF. The CDR3 DNA follows: TGTGCCAGCAGCTTAGAGGAGGGACTGGAGCATGGCTACACCTTC. This chain connects TRBV7-9 to TRBJ1-2, with D perhaps matching TRBD1 (5 bases). V was trimmed by 1 base and J by 6 bases, leaving 15 bases between them. The CDR3 sequence is 15 residues long. The V gene's germline CDR1 is SEHNR and CDR2 FQNEAQ (reference sequence).